The T cell receptor (beta chain) described here comes from a study of blood T cells in healthy people across ages. Findings of the study overall: Aged donors had fewer naive CD4+ cells and lower diversity than long-lived donors. The CMV status of each donor remained undetermined, and this could have confounded shifts in expanded clonotypes.

This clonotype was observed at least ten times. As yet, its antigen is unknown. Per the germline V gene, CDR1 is SGHRS and CDR2 is YFSETQ. V was clipped by 4 bases and J by 4 bases, with 11 bases between them. The CDR3 totals 13 residues. Through a sample-barcoded 5' primer and a J-beta primer mix, a second PCR was run for 7 to 11 cycles. TCRdb re-called the 5' RACE reads with MiXCR, one entry per CDR3 protein. The sample holds about 1 million distinct CDR3 sequences, around 45% seen once. This TCR was sampled from a woman aged 55-75 years in good health. What was sequenced was blood. V and J are TRBV5-1 and TRBJ2-5, with D uncertain. The CDR3 sequence is CASSLDTIETQYF. In DNA form, the CDR3 reads TGCGCCAGCAGCCTGGATACAATAGAGACCCAGTACTTC. The entire variable domain, with the rest obtained from reference TRBV5-1 and TRBJ2-5, is as follows: KAGVTQTPRYLIKTRGQQVTLSCSPISGHRSVSWYQQTPGQGLQFLFEYFSETQRNKGNFPGRFSGRQFSNSRSEMNVSTLELGDSALYLCASSLDTIETQYFGPGTRLLVL.